Below, 7 T cell receptor beta chains from the same sample are listed, as sequenced in a study of cytomegalovirus exposure and HLA in healthy donors. TCRdb's copy holds only in-frame clones and misses some; the assay was immunoSEQ multiplex PCR. The table lists about 160,000 clones, 90% to 97% of them singletons. The sample taken for sequencing was PBMCs. The source is a woman aged 18-30 years in good health and CMV-seronegative.

The V call is TRBV7-9, the J call TRBJ1-2, with D tentatively TRBD1 (6 bases). The ends were cut back, 5 bases at V and 2 bases at J, with 9 bases in the middle. The CDR3 has 13 residues. The germline gives CDR1 SEHNR, CDR2 FQNEAQ (reference sequence). CDR3 protein: CASSATGNYGYTF. Here the CDR3 DNA reads TGTGCCAGCAGCGCTACAGGGAACTATGGCTACACCTTC.

V and J are TRBV6-5 and TRBJ1-2, with D uncertain. V lost 6 bases and J 5 bases, leaving 7 bases between the germline ends. Germline values: CDR1 MNHEY, CDR2 SVGAGI. The CDR3 totals 11 residues. CDR3 loop: CASRATYGYTF. CDR3 sequence (DNA): TGTGCCAGCAGGGCAACGTATGGCTACACCTTC.

This clone was counted a single time. The chain carries TRBV6-1 and TRBJ1-4; TRBD1 might be the D (6 bases). Germline V gives CDR1 MNHNS, CDR2 SASEGT. The V and J ends lost 0 bases and 7 bases respectively, with 15 bases between them. The CDR3 is 16 amino acids. CDR3 in amino acids: CASSEASFQGTEKLFF. The CDR3 bases are TGTGCCAGCAGTGAAGCGTCGTTCCAGGGGACTGAAAAACTGTTTTTT.

The chain uses TRBV5-1 and TRBJ2-1; TRBD2 agrees at 12 bases. The CDR3 is 15 residues long. Germline loops: CDR1 SGHRS, CDR2 YFSETQ. The J segment lost 9 bases and the V segment lost 2 bases, leaving 6 bases of the junction unmatched. The CDR3 sequence is CASSFPSGGASEQFF. The CDR3 DNA follows: TGCGCCAGCAGCTTCCCTAGCGGGGGGGCGAGTGAGCAGTTCTTC. The variable domain in full, completed from reference TRBV5-1 and TRBJ2-1, reads KAGVTQTPRYLIKTRGQQVTLSCSPISGHRSVSWYQQTPGQGLQFLFEYFSETQRNKGNFPGRFSGRQFSNSRSEMNVSTLELGDSALYLCASSFPSGGASEQFFGPGTRLTVL.

The rearrangement links TRBV19 to TRBJ1-5; D may be TRBD1 (6 bases). V gave up 2 bases and J gave up 1 base, with 9 bases separating them. Germline V gene data show CDR1 as LNHDA and CDR2 as SQIVND (reference sequence). This CDR3 has 15 amino acids. The CDR3 sequence: CASSIRDNSNQPQHF. CDR3 DNA: TGTGCCAGTAGTATAAGGGACAACAGCAATCAGCCCCAGCATTTT.

The gene calls are TRBV7-9 and TRBJ1-4; D remains ambiguous. This CDR3 region has 12 residues. CDR1 SEHNR and CDR2 FQNEAQ come from the germline V gene (reference sequence). V was pared by 3 bases and J by 4 bases, with 3 bases between. The CDR3 spells CASSFLNEKLFF. The CDR3 bases are TGTGCCAGCAGCTTTCTTAATGAAAAACTGTTTTTT.

This rearrangement joins TRBV7-2 to TRBJ1-2, with no clear D. The CDR3 loop spans 13 amino acids. Germline V CDR1 and CDR2: SGHTA, FQGNSA. The V end lost 4 bases, the J end lost 6 bases, and 12 bases lay between the germline ends. The CDR3 sequence is CASSSETPNGYTF. The CDR3 coding sequence is TGTGCCAGCAGCTCTGAGACACCGAATGGCTACACCTTC.